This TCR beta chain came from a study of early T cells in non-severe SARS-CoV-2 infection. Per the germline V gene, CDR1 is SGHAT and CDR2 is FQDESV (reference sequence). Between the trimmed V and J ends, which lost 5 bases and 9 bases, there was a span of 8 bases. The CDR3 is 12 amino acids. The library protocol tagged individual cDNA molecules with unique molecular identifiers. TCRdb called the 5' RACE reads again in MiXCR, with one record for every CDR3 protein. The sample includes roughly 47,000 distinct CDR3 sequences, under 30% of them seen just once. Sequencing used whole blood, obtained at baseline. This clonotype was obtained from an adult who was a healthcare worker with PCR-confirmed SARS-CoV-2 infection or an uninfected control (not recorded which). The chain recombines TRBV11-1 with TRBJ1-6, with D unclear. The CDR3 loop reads CASSHPGSPLHF. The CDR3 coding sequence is TGTGCCAGCAGCCATCCTGGTTCACCCCTCCACTTT.